The present entry profiles one T cell receptor (beta chain) with its context. Its antigen remains unknown. The data originate from a study of high-grade serous ovarian cancer treatment subgroups. Tumor samples were taken before definitive surgery or chemotherapy. Whole-study findings and limits: Spatial context was lost because tumors were sequenced in bulk.

This table comes from immunoSEQ multiplex PCR, and its TCRdb copy is limited to in-frame clones, with some not included. The profile shows over 2,000 clones, 55% to 75% of them singletons. Sequencing was done on a sample of tumor tissue. The receptor was isolated from a human donor with high-grade serous ovarian cancer.

This CDR3 reads CATSSDEGGASEKLFF. CDR3 sequence (DNA): TGTGCCACCAGCAGCGACGAGGGGGGGGCTAGTGAAAAACTGTTTTTT. The chain is built from TRBV15 and TRBJ1-4; D possibly corresponds to TRBD1 (6 bases). CDR1 LNHNV and CDR2 YYDKDF come from the germline V gene (reference sequence). Trimming stripped 3 bases from V and 7 bases from J, with 18 bases between. The CDR3 length is 16 residues.